This T cell receptor (beta chain) was identified in a study of early T cells in non-severe SARS-CoV-2 infection. About the research overall: With bulk RNA from unsorted whole blood as input, sequencing yielded unpaired chains. Overall study results and limits: VDJdb-based matching was biased toward anti-spike CD8 responses and missed private and CD4 specificities.

The CDR3 is 16 amino acids. Germline V lookup: CDR1 DFQATT, CDR2 SNEGSKA (reference sequence). J gave up 3 bases and V 5 bases, and 6 bases lay outside the gene matches. To note about this clonotype: Its antigen is not identified.

Each cDNA molecule carried a unique molecular identifier. A single record per CDR3 protein comes from TCRdb applying MiXCR to the 5' RACE reads. The sample carries 70,000 to 85,000 distinct CDR3 sequences, around an eighth recorded once. This TCR was recovered from an adult who was a healthcare worker with PCR-confirmed SARS-CoV-2 infection or an uninfected control (not recorded which). The specimen sequenced was whole blood. This sequence joins TRBV20-1 and TRBJ2-3; 15 bases are shared with TRBD2. The CDR3 region has the DNA TGCAGTGCTCCCCCGGGACTAGCGGGGGGTACAGATACGCAGTATTTT. Its translation: CSAPPGLAGGTDTQYF.